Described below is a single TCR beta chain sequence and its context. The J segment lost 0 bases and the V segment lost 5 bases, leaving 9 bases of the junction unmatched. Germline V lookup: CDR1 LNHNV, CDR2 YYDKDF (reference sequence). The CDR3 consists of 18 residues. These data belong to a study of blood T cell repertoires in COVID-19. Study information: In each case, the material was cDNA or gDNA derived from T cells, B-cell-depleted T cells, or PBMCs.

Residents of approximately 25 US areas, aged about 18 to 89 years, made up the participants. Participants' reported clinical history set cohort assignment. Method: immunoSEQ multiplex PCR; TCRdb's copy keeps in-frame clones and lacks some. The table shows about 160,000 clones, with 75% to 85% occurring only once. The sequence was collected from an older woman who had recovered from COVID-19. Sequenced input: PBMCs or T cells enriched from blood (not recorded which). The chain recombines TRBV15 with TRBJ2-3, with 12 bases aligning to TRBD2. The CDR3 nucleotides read TGTGCCACCAGCCCCCGGACTAGCGGGGACCCTAGCACAGATACGCAGTATTTT. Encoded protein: CATSPRTSGDPSTDTQYF.